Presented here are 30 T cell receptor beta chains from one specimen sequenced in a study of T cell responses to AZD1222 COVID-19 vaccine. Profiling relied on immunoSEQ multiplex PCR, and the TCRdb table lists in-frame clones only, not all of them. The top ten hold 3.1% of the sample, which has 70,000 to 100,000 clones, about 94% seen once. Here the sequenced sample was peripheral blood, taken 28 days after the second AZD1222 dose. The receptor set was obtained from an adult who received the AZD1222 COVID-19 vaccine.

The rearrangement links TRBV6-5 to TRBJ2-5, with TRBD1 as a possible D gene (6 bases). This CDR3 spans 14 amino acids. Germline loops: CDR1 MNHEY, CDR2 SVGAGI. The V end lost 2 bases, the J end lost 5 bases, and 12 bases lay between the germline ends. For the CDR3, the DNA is TGTGCCAGCAGTTACGGACAGTTCCGGGAGACCCAGTACTTC. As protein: CASSYGQFRETQYF.

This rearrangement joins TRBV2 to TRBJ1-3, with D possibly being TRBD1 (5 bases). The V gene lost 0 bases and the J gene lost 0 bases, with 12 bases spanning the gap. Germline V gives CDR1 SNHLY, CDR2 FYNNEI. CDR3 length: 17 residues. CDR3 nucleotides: TGTGCCAGCAGTGAAGCCCCCCCAGGGACCTCTGGAAACACCATATATTTT. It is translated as CASSEAPPGTSGNTIYF.

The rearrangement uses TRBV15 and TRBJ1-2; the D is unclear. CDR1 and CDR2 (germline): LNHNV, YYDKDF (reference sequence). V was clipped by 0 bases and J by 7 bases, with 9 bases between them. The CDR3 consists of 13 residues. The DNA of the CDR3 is TGTGCCACCAGCAGAGATAAGGGATTTGGCTACACCTTC. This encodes CATSRDKGFGYTF.

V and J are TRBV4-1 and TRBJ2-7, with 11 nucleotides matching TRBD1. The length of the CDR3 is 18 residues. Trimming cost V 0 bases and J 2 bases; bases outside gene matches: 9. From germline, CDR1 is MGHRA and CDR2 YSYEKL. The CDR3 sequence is CASSQEGGPGQGAYEQYF. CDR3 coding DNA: TGCGCCAGCAGCCAAGAGGGGGGACCGGGACAGGGGGCCTACGAGCAGTACTTC.

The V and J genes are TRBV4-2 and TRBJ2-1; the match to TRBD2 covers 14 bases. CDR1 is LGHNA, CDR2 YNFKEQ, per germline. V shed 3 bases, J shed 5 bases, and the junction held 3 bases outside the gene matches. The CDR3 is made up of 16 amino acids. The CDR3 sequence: CASSQTSGGDHNEQFF. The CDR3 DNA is TGTGCCAGCAGCCAGACTAGCGGGGGGGATCACAATGAGCAGTTCTTC.

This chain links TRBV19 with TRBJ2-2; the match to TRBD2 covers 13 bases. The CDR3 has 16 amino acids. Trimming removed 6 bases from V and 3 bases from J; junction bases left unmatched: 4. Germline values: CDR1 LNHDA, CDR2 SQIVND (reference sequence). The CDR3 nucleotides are TGTGCCAGTAGGCAACTAGCGGGGGGGTACACCGGGGAGCTGTTTTTT. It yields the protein CASRQLAGGYTGELFF.

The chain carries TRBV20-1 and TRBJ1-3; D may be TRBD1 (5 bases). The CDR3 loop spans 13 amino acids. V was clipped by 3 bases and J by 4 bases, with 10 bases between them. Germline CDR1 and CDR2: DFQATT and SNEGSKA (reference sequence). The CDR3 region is CSASAGDGNTIYF. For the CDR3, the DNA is TGCAGTGCTAGTGCGGGGGACGGAAACACCATATATTTT.

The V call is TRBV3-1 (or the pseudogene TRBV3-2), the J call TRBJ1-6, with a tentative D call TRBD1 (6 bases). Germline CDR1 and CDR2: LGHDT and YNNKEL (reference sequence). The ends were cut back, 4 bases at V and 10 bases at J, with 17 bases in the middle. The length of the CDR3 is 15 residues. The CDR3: CASSPTFRGGSPLHF. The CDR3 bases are TGTGCCAGCAGCCCTACGTTTCGTGGGGGCTCACCCCTCCACTTT.

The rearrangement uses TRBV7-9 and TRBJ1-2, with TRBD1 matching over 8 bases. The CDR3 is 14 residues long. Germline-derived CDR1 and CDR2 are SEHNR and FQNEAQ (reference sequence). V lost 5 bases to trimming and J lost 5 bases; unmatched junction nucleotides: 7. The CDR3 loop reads CASSPQGVSYGYTF. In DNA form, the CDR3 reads TGTGCCAGCAGCCCACAGGGGGTTTCGTATGGCTACACCTTC.

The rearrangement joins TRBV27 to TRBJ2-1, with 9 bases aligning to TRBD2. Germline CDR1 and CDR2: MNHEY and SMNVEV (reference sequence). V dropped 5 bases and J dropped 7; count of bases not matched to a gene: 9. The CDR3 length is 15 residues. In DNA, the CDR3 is TGTGCCAGCAGTCCCTCAGCGGGGGGAGGGAATGAGCAGTTCTTC. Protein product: CASSPSAGGGNEQFF.

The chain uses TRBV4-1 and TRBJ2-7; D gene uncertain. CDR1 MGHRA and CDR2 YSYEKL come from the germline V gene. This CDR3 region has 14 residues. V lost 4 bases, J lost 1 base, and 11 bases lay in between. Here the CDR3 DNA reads TGCGCCAGCAGCCCGATTGACAAATCCTACGAGCAGTACTTC. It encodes CASSPIDKSYEQYF.

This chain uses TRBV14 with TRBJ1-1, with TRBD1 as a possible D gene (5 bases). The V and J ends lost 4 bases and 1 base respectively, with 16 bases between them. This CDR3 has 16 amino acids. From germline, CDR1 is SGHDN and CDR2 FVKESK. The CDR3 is CASSLIGWGENTEAFF. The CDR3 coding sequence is TGTGCCAGCAGCCTCATAGGGTGGGGGGAGAACACTGAAGCTTTCTTT. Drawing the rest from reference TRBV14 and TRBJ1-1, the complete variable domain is EAGVTQFPSHSVIEKGQTVTLRCDPISGHDNLYWYRRVMGKEIKFLLHFVKESKQDESGMPNNRFLAERTGGTYSTLKVQPAELEDSGVYFCASSLIGWGENTEAFFGQGTRLTVV.

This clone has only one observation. The CDR3 reads CASSEKGSSYNEQFF. Here the CDR3 DNA reads TGTGCCAGCAGTGAAAAGGGGAGCTCCTACAATGAGCAGTTCTTC. V gene TRBV25-1 combines with J gene TRBJ2-1; D tentatively fits TRBD1 or TRBD2 (5 bases each). Germline V gene data show CDR1 as MGHDK and CDR2 as SYGVNS. The V end was cut by 2 bases, the J end by 0 bases, with 8 bases between. The CDR3 consists of 15 residues. The full variable domain, in which reference TRBV25-1 and TRBJ2-1 provide the parts outside the CDR3, is EADIYQTPRYLVIGTGKKITLECSQTMGHDKMYWYQQDPGMELHLIHYSYGVNSTEKGDLSSESTVSRIRTEHFPLTLESARPSHTSQYLCASSEKGSSYNEQFFGPGTRLTVL.

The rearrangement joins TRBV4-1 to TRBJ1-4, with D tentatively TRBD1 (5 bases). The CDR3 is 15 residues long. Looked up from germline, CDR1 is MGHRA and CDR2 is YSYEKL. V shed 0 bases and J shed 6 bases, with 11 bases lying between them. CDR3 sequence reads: CASSQEGQGDEKLFF. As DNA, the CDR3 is TGCGCCAGCAGCCAAGAGGGGCAAGGGGATGAAAAACTGTTTTTT.

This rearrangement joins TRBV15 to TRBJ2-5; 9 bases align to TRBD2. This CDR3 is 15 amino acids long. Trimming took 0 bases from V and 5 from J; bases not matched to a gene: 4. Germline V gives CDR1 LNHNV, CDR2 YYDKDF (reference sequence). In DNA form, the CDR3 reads TGTGCCACCAGCAGAGATGCGGGGGGGCCGGAGACCCAGTACTTC. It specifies CATSRDAGGPETQYF.

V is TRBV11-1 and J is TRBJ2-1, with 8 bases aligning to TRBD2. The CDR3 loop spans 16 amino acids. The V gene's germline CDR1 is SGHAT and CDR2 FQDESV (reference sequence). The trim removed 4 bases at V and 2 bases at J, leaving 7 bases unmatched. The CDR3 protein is CASSSRLAITYNEQFF. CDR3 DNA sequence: TGTGCCAGCAGCTCTAGACTAGCGATCACCTACAATGAGCAGTTCTTC.

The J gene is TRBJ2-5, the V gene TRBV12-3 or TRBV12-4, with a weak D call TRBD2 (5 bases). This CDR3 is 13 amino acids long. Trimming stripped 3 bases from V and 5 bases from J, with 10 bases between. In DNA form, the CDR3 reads TGTGCCAGCAGTTTCTTGCCGGGGGAGACCCAGTACTTC. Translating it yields CASSFLPGETQYF.

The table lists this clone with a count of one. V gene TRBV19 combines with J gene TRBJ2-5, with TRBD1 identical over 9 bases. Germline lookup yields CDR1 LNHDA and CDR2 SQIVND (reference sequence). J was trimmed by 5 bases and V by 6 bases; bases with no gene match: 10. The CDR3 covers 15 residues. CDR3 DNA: TGTGCCAGTAGGGGGACAGGGTTTAAGGGGGAGACCCAGTACTTC. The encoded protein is CASRGTGFKGETQYF. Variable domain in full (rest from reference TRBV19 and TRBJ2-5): DGGITQSPKYLFRKEGQNVTLSCEQNLNHDAMYWYRQDPGQGLRLIYYSQIVNDFQKGDIAEGYSVSREKKESFPLTVTSAQKNPTAFYLCASRGTGFKGETQYFGPGTRLLVL.

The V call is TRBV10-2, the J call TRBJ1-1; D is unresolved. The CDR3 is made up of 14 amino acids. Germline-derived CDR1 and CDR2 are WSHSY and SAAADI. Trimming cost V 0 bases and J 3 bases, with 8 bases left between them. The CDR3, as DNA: TGCGCCAGCAGTGAGTCCAATGGGGACACTGAAGCTTTCTTT. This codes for CASSESNGDTEAFF.

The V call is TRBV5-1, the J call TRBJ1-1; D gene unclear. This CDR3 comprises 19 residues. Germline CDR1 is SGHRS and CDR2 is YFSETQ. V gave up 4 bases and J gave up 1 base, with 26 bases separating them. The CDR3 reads CASSSNLSPSLRANTEAFF. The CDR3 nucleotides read TGCGCCAGCAGCAGCAACCTCTCCCCATCCCTACGGGCGAACACTGAAGCTTTCTTT.

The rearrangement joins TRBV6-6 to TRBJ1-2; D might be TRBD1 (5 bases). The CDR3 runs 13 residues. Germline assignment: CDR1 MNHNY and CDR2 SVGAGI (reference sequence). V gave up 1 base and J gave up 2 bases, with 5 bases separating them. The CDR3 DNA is TGTGCCAGCAGTTACTGGGGCAACTATGGCTACACCTTC. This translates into CASSYWGNYGYTF.

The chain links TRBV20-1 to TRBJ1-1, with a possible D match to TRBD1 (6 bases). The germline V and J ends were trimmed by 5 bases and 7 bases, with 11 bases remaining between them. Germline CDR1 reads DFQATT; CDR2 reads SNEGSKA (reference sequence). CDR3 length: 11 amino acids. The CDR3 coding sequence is TGCAGTGCTGCGAGACAGGTTGAAGCTTTCTTT. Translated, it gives CSAARQVEAFF.

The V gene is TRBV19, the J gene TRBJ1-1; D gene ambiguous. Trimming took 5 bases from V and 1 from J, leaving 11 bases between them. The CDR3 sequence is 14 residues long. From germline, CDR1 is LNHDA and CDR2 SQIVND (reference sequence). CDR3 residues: CASSPVSTNTEAFF. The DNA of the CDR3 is TGTGCCAGTAGTCCCGTCAGTACGAACACTGAAGCTTTCTTT.

The CDR3 protein is CASTSAGQVNEKLFF. CDR3 nucleotides: TGTGCCAGCACCTCGGCGGGACAGGTTAATGAAAAACTGTTTTTT. The chain recombines TRBV27 with TRBJ1-4; 8 positions agree with TRBD1. Germline V gene lookup returns CDR1 MNHEY and CDR2 SMNVEV (reference sequence). V trimming: 7 bases; J trimming: 4 bases; junction bases outside the gene matches: 8. The CDR3 sequence is 15 residues long.

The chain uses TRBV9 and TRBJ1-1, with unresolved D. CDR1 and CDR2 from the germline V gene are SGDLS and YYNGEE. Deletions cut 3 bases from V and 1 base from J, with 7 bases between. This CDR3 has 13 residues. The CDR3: CASSETANTEAFF. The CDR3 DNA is TGTGCCAGCAGCGAAACAGCGAACACTGAAGCTTTCTTT.

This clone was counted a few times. Here the CDR3 reads CASSPSRGTYNEQFF. CDR3 DNA sequence: TGTGCCAGCAGCCCCTCTAGGGGGACTTACAATGAGCAGTTCTTC. The chain couples TRBV7-3 to TRBJ2-1; D could derive from TRBD1 or TRBD2 (6 bases each). Trimming stripped 5 bases from V and 4 bases from J, with 15 bases between. Germline CDR1 and CDR2: SGHTA and FQGTGA. The CDR3 totals 15 residues.

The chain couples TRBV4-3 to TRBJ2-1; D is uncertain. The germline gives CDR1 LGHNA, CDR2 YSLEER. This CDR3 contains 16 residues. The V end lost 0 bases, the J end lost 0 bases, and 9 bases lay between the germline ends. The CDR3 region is CASSQEAGFSYNEQFF. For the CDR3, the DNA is TGCGCCAGCAGCCAAGAGGCAGGTTTCTCCTACAATGAGCAGTTCTTC.

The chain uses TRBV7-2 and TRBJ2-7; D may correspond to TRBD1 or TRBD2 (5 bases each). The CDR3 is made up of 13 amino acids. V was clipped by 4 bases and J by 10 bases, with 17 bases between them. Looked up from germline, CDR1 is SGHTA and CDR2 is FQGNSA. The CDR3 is CASSYLPRGRQYF. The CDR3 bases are TGTGCCAGCAGCTACCTCCCACGGGGCAGACAGTACTTC.

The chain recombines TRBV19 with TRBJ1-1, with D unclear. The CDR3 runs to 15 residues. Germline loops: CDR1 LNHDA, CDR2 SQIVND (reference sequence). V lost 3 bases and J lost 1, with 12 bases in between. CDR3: CASSMGLASNTEAFF. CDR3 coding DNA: TGTGCCAGTAGTATGGGTTTGGCATCGAACACTGAAGCTTTCTTT.

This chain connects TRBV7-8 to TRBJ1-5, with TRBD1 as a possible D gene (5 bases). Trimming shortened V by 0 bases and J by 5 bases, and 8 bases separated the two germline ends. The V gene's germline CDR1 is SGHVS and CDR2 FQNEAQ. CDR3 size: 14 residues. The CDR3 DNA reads TGTGCCAGCAGCTTAGCGAGCAGGGATCAGCCCCAGCATTTT. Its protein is CASSLASRDQPQHF.